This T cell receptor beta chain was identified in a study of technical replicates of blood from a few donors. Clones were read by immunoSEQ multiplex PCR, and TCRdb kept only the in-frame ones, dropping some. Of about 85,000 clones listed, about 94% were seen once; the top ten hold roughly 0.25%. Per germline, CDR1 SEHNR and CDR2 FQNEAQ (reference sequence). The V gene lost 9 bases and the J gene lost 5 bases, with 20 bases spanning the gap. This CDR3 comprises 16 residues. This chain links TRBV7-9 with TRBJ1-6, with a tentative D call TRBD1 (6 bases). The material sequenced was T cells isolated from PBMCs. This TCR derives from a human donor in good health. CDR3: CASHQGGGANNSPLHF. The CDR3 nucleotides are TGTGCCAGTCATCAAGGGGGAGGGGCGAATAATTCACCCCTCCACTTT.